These T cell receptor beta chains were read from a single sample in a study of early T cells in non-severe SARS-CoV-2 infection. TCRdb re-derived calls from the 5' RACE reads in MiXCR, one entry per CDR3 protein. Found here are 32,000 or so distinct CDR3 sequences, 5.5% to 7% of them singletons; the top ten hold 4.8%. The sequencing sample was made of whole blood. These receptors originate from an adult who was a healthcare worker with PCR-confirmed SARS-CoV-2 infection or an uninfected control (not recorded which). CDR3s include the opening cysteine and the closing phenylalanine or tryptophan. D genes are given only for firm matches. Clone size, where shown, is once, few, many, or a class for clones that have expanded.

cdr3_length clone_size j_call v_call d_call cdr3_aa cdr3_nt
15 many TRBJ2-6 TRBV27 NA CASSFKPSGANVLTF TGTGCCAGCAGTTTCAAGCCATCCGGGGCCAACGTCCTGACTTTC
21 many TRBJ2-6 TRBV21-1 NA CASRTGGGFERESSGANVLTF TGTGCCAGCCGGACAGGGGGCGGGTTTGAGCGGGAGTCGTCTGGGGCCAACGTCCTGACTTTC
14 many TRBJ1-3 TRBV5-1 NA CASSLGGSGNTIYF TGCGCCAGCAGCTTGGGGGGGTCTGGAAACACCATATATTTT
14 few TRBJ2-7 TRBV20-1 TRBD2 CSALVLAGSNEQYF TGCAGTGCCTTGGTGCTAGCGGGGTCCAACGAGCAGTACTTC
13 many TRBJ1-1 TRBV3-1 NA CASSLRQNTEAFF TGTGCCAGCAGCCTCCGGCAAAACACTGAAGCTTTCTTT
14 many TRBJ1-1 TRBV6-5 TRBD1 CASRIDRVNTEAFF TGTGCCAGCAGAATAGACAGGGTAAACACTGAAGCTTTCTTT
17 few TRBJ1-1 TRBV7-2 NA CASSRESTGSMNTEAFF TGTGCCAGCAGTCGAGAGTCTACAGGGAGCATGAACACTGAAGCTTTCTTT
14 many TRBJ1-6 TRBV12-3/TRBV12-4 NA CASSFPSYNSPLHF TGTGCCAGCAGTTTTCCTTCGTATAATTCACCCCTCCACTTT
13 NA TRBJ2-7 TRBV7-9 TRBD1 CASSQGQPYEQYF TGTGCCAGCAGCCAGGGACAGCCCTACGAGCAGTACTTC
14 NA TRBJ2-1 TRBV19 TRBD2 CASCCSGRGYEQFF TGTGCCAGTTGCTGTAGCGGGAGGGGGTATGAGCAGTTCTTC
15 many TRBJ1-1 TRBV18 NA CASSPLSKEDTEAFF TGTGCCAGCTCACCACTGAGTAAGGAGGACACTGAAGCTTTCTTT
14 NA TRBJ2-7 TRBV7-8 NA CASSFGPVRDEQYF TGTGCCAGCAGCTTCGGACCGGTCCGGGACGAGCAGTACTTC
15 medium-sized TRBJ2-7 TRBV7-2 TRBD2 CASSLAASGPSEQYF TGTGCCAGCAGCTTAGCGGCTAGCGGGCCCTCCGAGCAGTACTTC
17 many TRBJ2-7 TRBV2 TRBD2 CASRHTVAGGPRYEQYF TGTGCCAGCAGGCATACCGTAGCGGGAGGGCCTCGGTACGAGCAGTACTTC
15 many TRBJ1-5 TRBV20-1 NA CSARVLQGDTQPQHF TGCAGTGCTAGAGTCCTACAGGGAGATACTCAGCCCCAGCATTTT
12 many TRBJ2-2 TRBV29-1 TRBD1 CSVTGGTGELFF TGCAGCGTCACAGGGGGCACCGGGGAGCTGTTTTTT
15 few TRBJ1-1 TRBV30 NA CAWGHGTGQQGEAFF TGTGCCTGGGGTCACGGGACCGGGCAGCAAGGTGAAGCTTTCTTT
15 many TRBJ2-7 TRBV11-2 TRBD1 CASSLRYRGSYEQYF TGTGCCAGCAGCTTACGCTACAGGGGTTCCTACGAGCAGTACTTC
13 many TRBJ2-3 TRBV18 NA CASSPLEADTQYF TGTGCCAGCTCACCACTTGAGGCAGATACGCAGTATTTT
15 many TRBJ1-6 TRBV20-1 TRBD1 CSATSPGQGNSPLHF TGCAGTGCCACTTCCCCGGGACAGGGCAATTCACCCCTCCACTTT
19 many TRBJ2-2 TRBV27 TRBD2 CASSFSSSLAGLATGELFF TGTGCCAGCAGTTTCTCAAGTTCCTTAGCGGGACTCGCCACCGGGGAGCTGTTTTTT
14 many TRBJ2-1 TRBV6-5 NA CASIGTDTYNEQFF TGTGCCAGCATCGGGACCGATACCTACAATGAGCAGTTCTTC
11 few TRBJ1-2 TRBV2 NA CASSVGLGYTF TGTGCCAGCAGTGTAGGACTCGGCTACACCTTC
13 many TRBJ2-7 TRBV6-1 TRBD1 CASMGTGTYEQYF TGTGCCAGCATGGGGACAGGGACCTACGAGCAGTACTTC
14 NA TRBJ2-4 TRBV7-9 TRBD1 CASSLGTGSGIQYF TGTGCCAGCAGTCTCGGGACAGGATCGGGCATTCAGTACTTC
14 many TRBJ2-3 TRBV9 TRBD2 CASSVEAGEDTQYF TGTGCCAGCAGCGTAGAAGCGGGAGAAGATACGCAGTATTTT
14 many TRBJ2-7 TRBV12-3/TRBV12-4 TRBD2 CASTFSGSPYEQYF TGTGCCAGCACCTTTAGCGGGAGCCCCTACGAGCAGTACTTC
14 many TRBJ1-2 TRBV5-1 TRBD1 CASSPGTGAYGYTF TGCGCCAGCAGTCCCGGGACAGGGGCGTATGGCTACACCTTC
15 many TRBJ1-2 TRBV3-1 TRBD1 CASSRIQGFDYGYTF TGTGCCAGCAGCCGAATACAGGGGTTCGACTATGGCTACACCTTC
12 few TRBJ1-1 TRBV30 NA CASNRVGTEAFF TGTGCCAGCAACAGGGTGGGCACTGAAGCTTTCTTT
15 many TRBJ2-7 TRBV11-2 TRBD1 CASSKTGTGVSEQYF TGTGCCAGCAGCAAAACCGGGACAGGGGTGAGCGAGCAGTACTTC
13 many TRBJ2-1 TRBV20-1 TRBD2 CSAPGGATNEQFF TGCAGTGCCCCGGGGGGGGCGACGAATGAGCAGTTCTTC
13 few TRBJ2-5 TRBV7-3 NA CASSLMTEETQYF TGTGCCAGCAGCTTAATGACAGAAGAGACCCAGTACTTC
16 many TRBJ2-1 TRBV4-1 NA CASSQSDGTNPTEQFF TGCGCCAGCAGCCAATCTGACGGGACGAACCCCACTGAGCAGTTCTTC
14 many TRBJ1-5 TRBV12-3/TRBV12-4 NA CASSFGDLLKPQHF TGTGCCAGCAGTTTCGGGGACCTTCTAAAGCCCCAGCATTTT
21 few TRBJ2-3 TRBV10-3 TRBD2 CAISEKFPGLAGGPVADTQYF TGTGCCATCAGTGAGAAATTCCCGGGACTAGCGGGAGGGCCTGTGGCAGATACGCAGTATTTT
16 many TRBJ2-1 TRBV12-3/TRBV12-4 TRBD1 CASSPSDRGKYNEQFF TGTGCCAGCAGCCCCTCCGACAGGGGCAAGTACAATGAGCAGTTCTTC
14 many TRBJ1-1 TRBV6-2/TRBV6-3 NA CASSYFRENTEAFF TGTGCCAGCAGTTACTTCAGGGAGAACACTGAAGCTTTCTTT
16 many TRBJ2-1 TRBV10-3 NA CAISESRTRGYNEQFF TGTGCCATCAGTGAGTCGAGAACTAGGGGTTACAATGAGCAGTTCTTC
19 many TRBJ2-6 TRBV5-3 NA CARSNLVGQFVSGANVLTF TGTGCCAGAAGCAATCTAGTAGGACAATTTGTCTCTGGGGCCAACGTCCTGACTTTC
18 many TRBJ2-5 TRBV7-2 NA CASSLGLLGRPGAETQYF TGTGCCAGCAGCTTAGGCCTCCTTGGTCGTCCGGGAGCGGAGACCCAGTACTTC
16 many TRBJ2-3 TRBV5-6 NA CASSVGTNEVTDTQYF TGTGCCAGCAGCGTGGGAACAAACGAAGTAACAGATACGCAGTATTTT
14 many TRBJ2-7 TRBV20-1 TRBD2 CSARYASGTYEQYF TGCAGTGCCCGGTACGCTAGCGGGACGTACGAGCAGTACTTC
13 many TRBJ2-1 TRBV7-9 NA CASTFVLPGQQFF TGTGCCAGCACCTTTGTCTTACCGGGACAGCAGTTCTTC
16 many TRBJ2-5 TRBV7-9 NA CASSSSGGWGQETQYF TGTGCCAGCAGCTCCAGTGGGGGATGGGGCCAAGAGACCCAGTACTTC
13 few TRBJ1-4 TRBV18 TRBD1 CASSHGQGARLFF TGTGCCAGCTCACACGGACAGGGGGCTCGACTGTTTTTT
15 NA TRBJ2-2 TRBV30 TRBD2 CAWSRLATNTGELFF TGTGCCTGGAGTCGACTAGCGACGAACACCGGGGAGCTGTTTTTT
14 few TRBJ2-1 TRBV5-1 TRBD2 CASSGAGGYNEQFF TGCGCCAGCAGCGGAGCGGGAGGCTACAATGAGCAGTTCTTC
14 many TRBJ2-1 TRBV7-9 NA CASSFSGKSNEQFF TGTGCCAGCAGCTTCTCTGGGAAATCTAATGAGCAGTTCTTC
14 many TRBJ2-4 TRBV12-3/TRBV12-4 NA CASSLSLARDIQYF TGTGCCAGCAGTTTGTCCCTAGCGAGGGACATTCAGTACTTC
15 many TRBJ1-5 TRBV4-1 NA CASSQELLANQPQHF TGCGCCAGCAGCCAAGAACTGCTGGCAAATCAGCCCCAGCATTTT
13 many TRBJ2-1 TRBV3-1 NA CASSQVTSHEQFF TGTGCCAGCAGCCAGGTGACTAGTCATGAGCAGTTCTTC
15 many TRBJ2-7 TRBV6-2/TRBV6-3 TRBD1 CASSLGTGAHYEQYF TGTGCCAGCAGTTTAGGGACAGGGGCACACTACGAGCAGTACTTC
18 NA TRBJ1-5 TRBV11-2 TRBD1 CASSPTGRQGPSNQPQHF TGTGCCAGCAGCCCCACCGGGAGACAGGGGCCTAGCAATCAGCCCCAGCATTTT
15 many TRBJ2-3 TRBV10-3 NA CAISESDAEGDTQYF TGTGCCATCAGTGAGTCGGATGCTGAGGGAGATACGCAGTATTTT
14 many TRBJ2-7 TRBV7-3 NA CASSPVGGTYEQYF TGTGCCAGCAGCCCCGTTGGCGGGACCTACGAGCAGTACTTC
15 many TRBJ2-4 TRBV21-1 NA CASSKVPGGRNIQYF TGTGCCAGCAGCAAAGTACCGGGGGGTCGGAACATTCAGTACTTC
13 many TRBJ1-6 TRBV27 NA CASTGQVGSPLHF TGTGCCAGTACCGGACAAGTGGGCTCACCCCTCCACTTT
14 many TRBJ2-3 TRBV27 TRBD1 CASRDRVGTDTQYF TGTGCCAGCCGGGACAGGGTAGGCACAGATACGCAGTATTTT